This T cell receptor (beta chain) was identified during a study of spatial heterogeneity in lung cancer. Study-level background: 72 TRACERx patients with early, untreated non-small cell lung cancer donated samples.

Time point defined: blood at routine non-recurrence follow-up after resection. Tumor, nontumor lung or frozen PBMC supplied whole RNA, sequenced without sorting. TCRdb passed the 5' RACE reads through MiXCR, listing each CDR3 protein once. The sample contains about 52,000 distinct CDR3 sequences, roughly 7.4% of which appear only once. This CDR3 contains 16 residues. Trimming removed 0 bases from V and 1 base from J; junction bases left unmatched: 6. Germline CDR1 MNHEY, CDR2 SVGAGI. Study observations and caveats: In blood, ubiquitous expanded tumor TCRs appeared more at resection than follow-up.

This clonotype was seen ten or more times. Its target is unknown. The material sequenced was PBMCs, taken at follow-up. This clonotype was obtained from a female donor with early-stage non-small cell lung cancer. The J gene is TRBJ2-7, the V gene TRBV6-5; TRBD2 agrees at 7 bases. CDR3 residues: CASSYSRARGSYEQYF. The CDR3 DNA reads as TGTGCCAGCAGTTACTCGAGAGCGCGGGGGTCCTACGAGCAGTACTTC.